Shown below are 5 T cell receptor beta chains from a single sample sequenced in a study of CD8+CD57+ T cells in acquired aplastic anemia. The study profiled TCR beta VDJ and CDR3 using genomic DNA as template. Via MiXCR, TCRdb re-called the reads, giving one row per CDR3 protein. The table has 150,000 to 200,000 distinct CDR3 sequences, roughly 48% seen once; the top ten hold approximately 1%. Sample: sorted CD4+, CD8+, or CD8+CD57+ T cells (not recorded which) from PBMCs. These receptors all stem from a human donor in good health.

V and J are TRBV19 and TRBJ2-1; D is possibly TRBD1 (6 bases). Trimming pared 9 bases from V and 3 bases from J, leaving 18 bases between. CDR1 and CDR2 from the germline V gene are LNHDA and SQIVND (reference sequence). The CDR3 has 15 residues. This CDR3 is CASSHIGQLYNEQFF. The CDR3 DNA reads as TGTGCCAGCAGTCACATCGGACAGCTCTACAATGAGCAGTTCTTC. Combining the CDR3 with reference TRBV19 and TRBJ2-1 gives the whole variable domain DGGITQSPKYLFRKEGQNVTLSCEQNLNHDAMYWYRQDPGQGLRLIYYSQIVNDFQKGDIAEGYSVSREKKESFPLTVTSAQKNPTAFYLCASSHIGQLYNEQFFGPGTRLTVL.

In its sample, this clonotype was seen a few times. A much bigger clone sits one base away, suggesting this may be a read error. V is TRBV2 and J is TRBJ1-1; possible D gene TRBD1, 5 bases. CDR3 length: 13 amino acids. Germline CDR1 SNHLY, CDR2 FYNNEI. This chain's CDR3 is CASRGTQGTEALF. The CDR3 nucleotides read TGTGCCAGCAGAGGGACCCAGGGCACTGAAGCTCTCTTT.

V usage is TRBV4-2 and J usage is TRBJ2-1; TRBD2 matches 10 bases. Germline V lookup: CDR1 LGHNA, CDR2 YNFKEQ. V was clipped by 6 bases and J by 10 bases; unmatched bases: 3. The CDR3 extends over 12 amino acids. The CDR3 loop reads CASSLAGAEQFF. The CDR3, as DNA: TGTGCCAGCAGTCTAGCGGGAGCCGAGCAGTTCTTC.

This clonotype was picked up many times. This rearrangement joins TRBV5-1 to TRBJ1-6, with D unresolved. Germline V lookup: CDR1 SGHRS, CDR2 YFSETQ. Between the trimmed V and J ends, which lost 2 bases and 0 bases, there was a span of 15 bases. The CDR3 runs to 18 residues. The CDR3 region has the DNA TGCGCCAGCAGCTTAAACAGTGATCTCAGCTCCTATAATTCACCCCTCCACTTT. It codes for CASSLNSDLSSYNSPLHF.

This clonotype was picked up many times. The V and J genes are TRBV6-5 and TRBJ1-2; perhaps TRBD1 as D (6 bases). Deletions cut 2 bases from V and 4 bases from J, with 14 bases between. This CDR3 is 15 amino acids long. CDR1 is MNHEY and CDR2 is SVGAGI in the germline V gene. The CDR3 nucleotides read TGTGCCAGCAGTTACAACAGGGCTGGACTCTATGGCTACACCTTC. Its protein is CASSYNRAGLYGYTF.